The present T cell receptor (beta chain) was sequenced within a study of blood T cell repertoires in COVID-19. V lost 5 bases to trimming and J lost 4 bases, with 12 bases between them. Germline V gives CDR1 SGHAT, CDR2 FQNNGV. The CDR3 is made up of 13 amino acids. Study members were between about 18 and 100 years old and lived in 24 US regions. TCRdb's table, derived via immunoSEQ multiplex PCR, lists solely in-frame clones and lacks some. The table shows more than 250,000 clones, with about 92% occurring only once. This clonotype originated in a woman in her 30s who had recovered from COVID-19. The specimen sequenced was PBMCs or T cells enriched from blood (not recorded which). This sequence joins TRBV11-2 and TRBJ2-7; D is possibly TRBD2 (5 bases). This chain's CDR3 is CASSPRVSYEQYF. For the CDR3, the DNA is TGTGCCAGCAGCCCGAGGGTCTCATACGAGCAGTACTTC.